The clone carrying this T cell receptor beta chain turned up a few times. These data are taken from a study of OX40 agonist ivuxolimab in advanced cancers. Overall study context: One patient with hepatocellular carcinoma and two with cutaneous melanoma, three in all, had partial responses.

CDR1 is MDHEN, CDR2 SYDVKM, per germline. V was shortened by 10 bases and J by 4 bases, with 19 bases between the two germline ends. This CDR3 has 14 amino acids. Sequencing used immunoSEQ multiplex PCR; TCRdb keeps in-frame clones, though not all of them. The table records about 85,000 clones, around 86% of them present only once. The specimen comprised CD4+ or CD8+ T cells sorted from blood, sampled in a trial of the OX40 agonist ivuxolimab. The sequence came from an adult with an advanced solid tumor such as melanoma, head and neck, liver or kidney cancer. The gene calls are TRBV28 and TRBJ1-2, with no clear D. The CDR3 DNA sequence: TGTGCCACCCAAAAACAGCTGGGTTTCTATGGCTACACCTTC. Translated: CATQKQLGFYGYTF.